The 23 T cell receptor beta chains reported below all come from one sample, sequenced in a study of siplizumab effects on memory and regulatory T cells. Only in-frame clones appear in the TCRdb table, and some are missing; sequencing was by immunoSEQ multiplex PCR. The table has about 69,000 clones, over 80% seen once. The specimen was Tregs sorted from blood. All receptors come from a human donor in good health.

The chain has TRBV5-1 and TRBJ2-3; D may be TRBD1 (6 bases). The V end was cut by 0 bases, the J end by 3 bases, with 14 bases between. Germline V CDR1 and CDR2: SGHRS, YFSETQ. This CDR3 comprises 16 residues. CDR3 sequence reads: CASSLVTGHGTDTQYF. The CDR3 DNA sequence: TGCGCCAGCAGCTTGGTTACGGGACATGGGACAGATACGCAGTATTTT.

The chain combines TRBV5-4 with TRBJ2-7; 9 nucleotides match TRBD2. V was clipped by 2 bases and J by 4 bases; unmatched bases: 10. CDR3 length: 16 amino acids. Per the germline V gene, CDR1 is SGHNT and CDR2 is YYREEE (reference sequence). The CDR3 sequence is CASSLGLAKEVYEQYF. For the CDR3, the DNA is TGTGCCAGCAGCTTAGGACTAGCGAAGGAAGTTTACGAGCAGTACTTC.

The gene calls are TRBV19 and TRBJ1-5, with a possible D match to TRBD1 (6 bases). The CDR3 runs to 14 residues. V dropped 5 bases and J dropped 5 bases, with 13 bases sitting between them. Germline lookup yields CDR1 LNHDA and CDR2 SQIVND (reference sequence). The CDR3 loop is CASSQTGGHQPQHF. DNA of the CDR3: TGTGCCAGTAGTCAAACGGGGGGCCATCAGCCCCAGCATTTT.

CDR3 bases: TGCGCCAGCAGCAGACAAGACAGGGTTGGAGAGACCCAGTACTTC. It encodes CASSRQDRVGETQYF. The chain joins TRBV5-1 to TRBJ2-5, with TRBD1 identical over 7 bases. The CDR3 contains 15 residues. Trimming cost V 4 bases and J 4 bases; bases outside gene matches: 10. Germline V gene lookup returns CDR1 SGHRS and CDR2 YFSETQ.

This clone appeared a single time. The V gene is TRBV28, the J gene TRBJ1-5, with D unresolved. Germline V gives CDR1 MDHEN, CDR2 SYDVKM. The length of the CDR3 is 15 residues. Trimming took off 5 bases at V and 1 base at J, with 12 bases between the two ends. The CDR3 here is CASSAPRTSNQPQHF. CDR3 nucleotides: TGTGCCAGCAGTGCGCCAAGAACCAGCAATCAGCCCCAGCATTTT. Drawing the rest from reference TRBV28 and TRBJ1-5, the complete variable domain is DVKVTQSSRYLVKRTGEKVFLECVQDMDHENMFWYRQDPGLGLRLIYFSYDVKMKEKGDIPEGYSVSREKKERFSLILESASTNQTSMYLCASSAPRTSNQPQHFGDGTRLSIL.

V is TRBV28 and J is TRBJ1-3; the match to TRBD1 covers 8 bases. After removal of 6 bases from V and 2 bases from J, the junction contained 6 bases not matched to a gene. Germline V CDR1 and CDR2: MDHEN, SYDVKM. The CDR3 runs to 15 residues. CDR3 nucleotides: TGTGCCAGCAGCCCGACAGGGGCGCCTGGAAACACCATATATTTT. Residues: CASSPTGAPGNTIYF.

V usage is TRBV25-1 and J usage is TRBJ1-1; D not certain. The CDR3 is 11 amino acids. Germline CDR1 MGHDK, CDR2 SYGVNS. Trimming took off 7 bases at V and 8 bases at J, with 11 bases between the two ends. The CDR3, as DNA: TGTGCCAGCAATAGAATGGGCGAAGCTTTCTTT. Protein sequence: CASNRMGEAFF.

The CDR3 sequence: CASSAGVGSYNEQFF. Here the CDR3 DNA reads TGCGCCAGCAGTGCAGGGGTAGGCTCCTACAATGAGCAGTTCTTC. The chain uses TRBV10-1 and TRBJ2-1; weak D call: TRBD1 (6 bases). The CDR3 length is 15 residues. Per germline, CDR1 WNHNN and CDR2 SYGVQD (reference sequence). V lost 4 bases, J lost 0 bases, and 10 bases lay in between.

The chain has TRBV7-3 and TRBJ2-5; 7 bases fit TRBD2. CDR3 size: 14 residues. Trimming took 0 bases from V and 4 from J; bases not matched to a gene: 2. Germline loops: CDR1 SGHTA, CDR2 FQGTGA. This chain's CDR3 is CASSLTGGIETQYF. As DNA, the CDR3 is TGTGCCAGCAGCTTAACCGGGGGGATAGAGACCCAGTACTTC.

The CDR3 protein is CASSLAGTGDSGNTIYF. The CDR3 nucleotides are TGTGCCAGCAGCTTAGCGGGGACAGGGGATTCGGGAAACACCATATATTTT. This chain links TRBV7-9 with TRBJ1-3; 10 bases align to TRBD1. Germline V gene sequence: CDR1 SEHNR, CDR2 FQNEAQ (reference sequence). CDR3 length: 17 residues. V dropped 0 bases and J dropped 4; count of bases not matched to a gene: 6.

The chain carries TRBV7-2 and TRBJ1-5; the D is unclear. Deletions cut 5 bases from V and 2 bases from J, with 13 bases between. This CDR3 contains 15 residues. Germline V gene sequence: CDR1 SGHTA, CDR2 FQGNSA. The CDR3 DNA follows: TGTGCCAGCAGCACCGCCGGGGTCGGCAATCAGCCCCAGCATTTT. Translation: CASSTAGVGNQPQHF.

This clone occurred a few times. The genes are TRBV5-1 and TRBJ1-5; 7 bases fit TRBD1. The CDR3 loop spans 14 amino acids. CDR1 is SGHRS, CDR2 YFSETQ, per germline. V shed 0 bases, J shed 9 bases, and the junction held 6 bases outside the gene matches. The DNA for the CDR3 is TGCGCCAGCAGCTTGGGGGACAGTTCGGGGCCCCAGCATTTT. It encodes CASSLGDSSGPQHF.

The chain carries TRBV9 and TRBJ2-7; 9 bases agree with TRBD2. Germline V gene lookup returns CDR1 SGDLS and CDR2 YYNGEE. The junction had 8 bases not matched to a gene; V was cut back by 4 bases and J by 3 bases. The CDR3 has 15 amino acids. The CDR3 DNA sequence: TGTGCCAGCAGCCCTCGGGCTAGCGGGAACTACGAGCAGTACTTC. It translates to CASSPRASGNYEQYF. The whole variable domain, remainder taken from reference TRBV9 and TRBJ2-7, is DSGVTQTPKHLITATGQRVTLRCSPRSGDLSVYWYQQSLDQGLQFLIQYYNGEERAKGNILERFSAQQFPDLHSELNLSSLELGDSALYFCASSPRASGNYEQYFGPGTRLTVT.

The count of this clone is one. This sequence joins TRBV7-2 and TRBJ1-5, with D unclear. The germline gives CDR1 SGHTA, CDR2 FQGNSA. The V end lost 1 base, the J end lost 0 bases, and 7 bases lay between the germline ends. This CDR3 comprises 15 residues. CDR3 residues: CASSLDHPSNQPQHF. The CDR3 DNA reads TGTGCCAGCAGCTTAGATCACCCTAGCAATCAGCCCCAGCATTTT.

This clone showed up just a few times. This sequence joins TRBV7-9 and TRBJ2-2, with D perhaps TRBD1 (6 bases). The ends were cut back, 5 bases at V and 6 bases at J, with 19 bases in the middle. This CDR3 has 16 amino acids. The germline V gene has CDR1 SEHNR and CDR2 FQNEAQ (reference sequence). The CDR3 sequence: CASSPKQQGVSGELFF. CDR3 sequence (DNA): TGTGCCAGCAGCCCTAAACAACAGGGTGTATCCGGGGAGCTGTTTTTT.

The chain has TRBV7-2 and TRBJ2-1; D unresolved. CDR1 is SGHTA and CDR2 is FQGNSA in the germline V gene. V shed 0 bases and J shed 6 bases, with 9 bases lying between them. The CDR3 is 14 amino acids. The DNA for the CDR3 is TGTGCCAGCAGCTTAGCGACCCGAGGCAATGAGCAGTTCTTC. Translated: CASSLATRGNEQFF.

The V gene is TRBV6-5, the J gene TRBJ2-7, with TRBD2 matching over 7 bases. Germline V CDR1 and CDR2: MNHEY, SVGAGI. With 2 bases clipped from V and 5 bases from J, the junction kept 6 bases outside the gene matches. This CDR3 comprises 14 residues. The CDR3, as DNA: TGTGCCAGCAGTTACGGGGGGGGGTTGGACGAGCAGTACTTC. Protein: CASSYGGGLDEQYF.

This clone occurred once. Distinct nucleotide sequences in the sample also encode this CDR3. This chain connects TRBV30 to TRBJ2-3, with 9 bases matching TRBD2. With V trimmed by 4 bases and J by 2 bases, 1 base remained unmatched. The CDR3 extends over 13 amino acids. Germline CDR1 and CDR2: GTSNPN and SVGIG (reference sequence). CDR3 in DNA: TGTGCCTGGACTAGCGGGAACACAGATACGCAGTATTTT. Amino acids: CAWTSGNTDTQYF. Complete variable domain (other parts from reference TRBV30 and TRBJ2-3): SQTIHQWPATLVQPVGSPLSLECTVEGTSNPNLYWYRQAAGRGLQLLFYSVGIGQISSEVPQNLSASRPQDRQFILSSKKLLLSDSGFYLCAWTSGNTDTQYFGPGTRLTVL.

The chain links TRBV27 to TRBJ2-1, with D tentatively TRBD1 (5 bases). Germline assignment: CDR1 MNHEY and CDR2 SMNVEV (reference sequence). The V end lost 3 bases, the J end lost 4 bases, and 13 bases lay between the germline ends. The CDR3 totals 15 residues. Written as DNA, the CDR3 is TGTGCCAGCAGTTTGAACCTAGGGGTTTACAATGAGCAGTTCTTC. This encodes CASSLNLGVYNEQFF.

The chain employs TRBV2 and TRBJ1-1; D call uncertain. Per germline, CDR1 SNHLY and CDR2 FYNNEI. The CDR3 is 13 amino acids. V was cut by 6 bases and J by 5 bases, with 13 bases left in between. The CDR3 region is CASREVQRTEAFF. In DNA, the CDR3 is TGTGCCAGCAGGGAGGTACAGCGGACTGAAGCTTTCTTT.

V gene TRBV5-4 combines with J gene TRBJ1-5; 10 bases fit TRBD1. Germline V CDR1 and CDR2: SGHNT, YYREEE (reference sequence). This CDR3 region has 17 residues. Losses at the gene ends were 4 bases for V and 0 bases for J; bases not matched to a gene: 7. The CDR3 region has the DNA TGTGCCAGCAGCGCCGGGACAGGGGTCCTTAGCAATCAGCCCCAGCATTTT. Translated: CASSAGTGVLSNQPQHF.

The chain employs TRBV6-1 and TRBJ2-4; TRBD1 matches at 11 bases. The CDR3 loop spans 13 amino acids. With 10 bases clipped from V and 9 bases from J, the junction kept 8 bases outside the gene matches. Germline loops: CDR1 MNHNS, CDR2 SASEGT. The DNA of the CDR3 is TGTGCCACCCGGGACAGGGGGGGGGTCATTCAGTACTTC. Translated, it gives CATRDRGGVIQYF.

The chain carries TRBV10-2 and TRBJ1-3; tentatively, D is TRBD1 (5 bases). This CDR3 comprises 17 residues. V was shortened by 3 bases and J by 0 bases, with 15 bases between the two germline ends. The germline gives CDR1 WSHSY, CDR2 SAAADI. This chain's CDR3 is CASSDRGSGSSGNTIYF. In DNA, the CDR3 is TGCGCCAGCAGTGATCGGGGGAGCGGGAGCTCTGGAAACACCATATATTTT.